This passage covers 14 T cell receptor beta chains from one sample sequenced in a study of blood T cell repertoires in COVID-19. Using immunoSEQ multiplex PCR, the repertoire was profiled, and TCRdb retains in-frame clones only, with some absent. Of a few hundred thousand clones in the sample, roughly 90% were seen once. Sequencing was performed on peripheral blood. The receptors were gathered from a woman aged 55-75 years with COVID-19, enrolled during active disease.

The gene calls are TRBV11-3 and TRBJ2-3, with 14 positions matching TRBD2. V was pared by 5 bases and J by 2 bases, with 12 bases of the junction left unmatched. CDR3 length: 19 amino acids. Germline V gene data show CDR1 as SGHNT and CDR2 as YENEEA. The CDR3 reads CASSPWRLAGGPDTDTQYF. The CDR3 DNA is TGTGCCAGCAGCCCGTGGAGACTAGCGGGGGGGCCGGACACAGATACGCAGTATTTT.

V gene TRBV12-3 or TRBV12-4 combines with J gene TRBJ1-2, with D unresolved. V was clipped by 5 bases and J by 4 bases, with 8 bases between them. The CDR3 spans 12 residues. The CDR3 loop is CASSAGFYGYTF. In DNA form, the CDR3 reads TGTGCCAGCAGTGCTGGCTTCTATGGCTACACCTTC.

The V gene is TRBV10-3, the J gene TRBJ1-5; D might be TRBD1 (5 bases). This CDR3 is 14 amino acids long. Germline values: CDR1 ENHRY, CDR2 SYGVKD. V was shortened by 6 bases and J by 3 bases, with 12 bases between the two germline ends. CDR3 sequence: CAIRPGQDNQPQHF. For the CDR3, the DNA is TGTGCCATCAGACCCGGACAAGACAATCAGCCCCAGCATTTT.

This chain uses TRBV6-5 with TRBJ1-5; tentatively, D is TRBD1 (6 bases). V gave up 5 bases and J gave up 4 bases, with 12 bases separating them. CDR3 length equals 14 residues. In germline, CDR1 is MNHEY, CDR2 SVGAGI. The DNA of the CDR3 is TGTGCCAGCAGTCCGCGGGGGCCAAATCAGCCCCAGCATTTT. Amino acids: CASSPRGPNQPQHF.

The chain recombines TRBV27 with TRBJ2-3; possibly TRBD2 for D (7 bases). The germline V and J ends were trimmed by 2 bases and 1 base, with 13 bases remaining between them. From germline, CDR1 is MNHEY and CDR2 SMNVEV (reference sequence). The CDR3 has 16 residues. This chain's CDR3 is CASSLMGGAGTDTQYF. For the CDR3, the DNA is TGTGCCAGCAGTTTAATGGGGGGGGCTGGCACAGATACGCAGTATTTT.

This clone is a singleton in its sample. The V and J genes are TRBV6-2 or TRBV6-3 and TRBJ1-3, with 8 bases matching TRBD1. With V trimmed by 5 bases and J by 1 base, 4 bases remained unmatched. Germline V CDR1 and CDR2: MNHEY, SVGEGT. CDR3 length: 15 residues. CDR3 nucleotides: TGTGCCAGCAGTAAACAGGGGGGATCTGGAAACACCATATATTTT. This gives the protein CASSKQGGSGNTIYF.

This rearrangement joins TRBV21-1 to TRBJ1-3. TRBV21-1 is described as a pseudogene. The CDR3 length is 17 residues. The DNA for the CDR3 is TGTGCCAGCAGCAAAGATTATGGGGAGGGGAGGGGAAACACCATATATTTT. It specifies CASSKDYGEGRGNTIYF.

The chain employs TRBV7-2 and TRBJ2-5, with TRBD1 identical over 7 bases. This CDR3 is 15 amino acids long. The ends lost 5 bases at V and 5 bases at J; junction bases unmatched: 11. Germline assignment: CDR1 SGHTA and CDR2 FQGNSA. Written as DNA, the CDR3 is TGTGCCAGCAGCCCACAGGGGCGCTTCCGGGAGACCCAGTACTTC. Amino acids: CASSPQGRFRETQYF.

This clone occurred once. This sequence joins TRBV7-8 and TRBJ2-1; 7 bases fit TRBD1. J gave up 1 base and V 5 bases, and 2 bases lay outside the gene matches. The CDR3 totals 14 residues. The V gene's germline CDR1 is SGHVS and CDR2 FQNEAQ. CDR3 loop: CASSPGGSYNEQFF. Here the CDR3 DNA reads TGTGCCAGCAGCCCAGGGGGATCCTACAATGAGCAGTTCTTC.

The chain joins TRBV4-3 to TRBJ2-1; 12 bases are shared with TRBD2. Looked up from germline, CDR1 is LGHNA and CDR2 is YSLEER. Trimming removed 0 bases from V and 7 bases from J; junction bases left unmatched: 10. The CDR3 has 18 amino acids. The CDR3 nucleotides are TGCGCCAGCAGCCAAGATTTCGGGCTAGCGGGGGGGCGGAATGAGCAGTTCTTC. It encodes CASSQDFGLAGGRNEQFF.

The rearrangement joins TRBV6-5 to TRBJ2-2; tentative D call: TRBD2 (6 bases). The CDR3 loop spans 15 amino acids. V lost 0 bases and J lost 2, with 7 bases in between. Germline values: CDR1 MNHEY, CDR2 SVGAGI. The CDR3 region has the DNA TGTGCCAGCAGTTACTCGCGGGGAAACACCGGGGAGCTGTTTTTT. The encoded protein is CASSYSRGNTGELFF.

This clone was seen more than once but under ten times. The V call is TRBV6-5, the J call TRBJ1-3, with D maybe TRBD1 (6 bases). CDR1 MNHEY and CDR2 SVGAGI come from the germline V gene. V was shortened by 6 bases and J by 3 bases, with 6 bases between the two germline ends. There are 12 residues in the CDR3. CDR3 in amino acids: CASRDSGNTIYF. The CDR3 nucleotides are TGTGCCAGCAGGGACAGTGGAAACACCATATATTTT.

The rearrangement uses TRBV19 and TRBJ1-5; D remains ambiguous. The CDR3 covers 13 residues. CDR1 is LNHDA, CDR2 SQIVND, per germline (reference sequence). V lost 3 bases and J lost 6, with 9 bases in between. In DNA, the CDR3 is TGTGCCAGTAGTATGAGGTCCGGTCAGCCCCAGCATTTT. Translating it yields CASSMRSGQPQHF.

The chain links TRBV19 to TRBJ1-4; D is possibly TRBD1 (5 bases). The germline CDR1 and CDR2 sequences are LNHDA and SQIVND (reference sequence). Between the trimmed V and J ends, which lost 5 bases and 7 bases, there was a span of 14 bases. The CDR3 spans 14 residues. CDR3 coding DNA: TGTGCCAGTAGTTCCTCAGGAGGGGTTGAAAAACTGTTTTTT. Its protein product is CASSSSGGVEKLFF.